The rows below give T cell receptor beta chains drawn from one sample of a study of blood T cell repertoires in COVID-19. Produced via immunoSEQ multiplex PCR; TCRdb's table is partial and in-frame only. The profile shows roughly 66,000 clones, around 90% of them singletons. Sequenced material: peripheral blood. These receptors were obtained from a human donor in a cohort sampled during active COVID-19. Both conserved end residues are part of each CDR3. A D gene is named only where the DNA matches it firmly. Expanded clones get a size class; other rows say once, few or many, or leave the size out.

CAWSVHGLAGNTGELFF | TGTGCCTGGAGTGTACATGGGCTAGCGGGTAACACCGGGGAGCTGTTTTTT | TRBJ2-2 | - | TRBD2 | TRBV30
CASSSDRGPGNTIYF | TGTGCCAGTAGTTCGGACAGGGGGCCTGGAAACACCATATATTTT | TRBJ1-3 | - | TRBD1 | TRBV19
CASSFRTGSPEAFF | TGTGCCAGCAGCTTCAGGACAGGGTCCCCTGAAGCTTTCTTT | TRBJ1-1 | - | TRBD1 | TRBV7-9
CASKRTAAYEQYF | TGTGCCAGCAAAAGGACAGCAGCCTACGAGCAGTACTTC | TRBJ2-7 | - | - | TRBV2
CASSLQGINQPQHF | TGTGCCAGCAGCTTACAGGGGATCAATCAGCCCCAGCATTTT | TRBJ1-5 | - | - | TRBV7-3
CAWDRGGGYTF | TGTGCCTGGGACAGGGGAGGTGGCTACACCTTC | TRBJ1-2 | - | TRBD1 | TRBV30
CASSRGPNTEAFF | TGCGCCAGCAGCAGGGGGCCCAACACTGAAGCTTTCTTT | TRBJ1-1 | - | TRBD1 | TRBV5-1
CASSPWEGRDTEAFF | TGTGCCAGTAGTCCCTGGGAGGGGCGGGACACTGAAGCTTTCTTT | TRBJ1-1 | - | - | TRBV19
CASSFSAGVSYEQYF | TGCGCCAGCAGCTTTTCGGCGGGAGTCTCCTACGAGCAGTACTTC | TRBJ2-7 | few | TRBD2 | TRBV5-1
CASSQQGGGTDTQYF | TGTGCCAGCAGCCAACAGGGGGGTGGCACAGATACGCAGTATTTT | TRBJ2-3 | - | TRBD1 | TRBV6-2/TRBV6-3
CASSLSWREGHTQYF | TGTGCCAGCAGTTTATCGTGGAGGGAAGGGCATACGCAGTATTTT | TRBJ2-3 | - | - | TRBV28
CASSRAGRETQYF | TGTGCCAGCAGCCGGGCGGGTCGGGAGACCCAGTACTTC | TRBJ2-5 | - | - | TRBV4-2
CATSSQGHDTEAFF | TGTGCCACCAGCAGCCAGGGGCACGACACTGAAGCTTTCTTT | TRBJ1-1 | - | - | TRBV15
CASSLVLAGGINEQFF | TGTGCCAGCAGCTTAGTACTAGCGGGAGGAATTAATGAGCAGTTCTTC | TRBJ2-1 | once | TRBD2 | TRBV11-3
CASSFSGTSYEQYF | TGTGCCAGCAGCTTTAGCGGGACCAGCTACGAGCAGTACTTC | TRBJ2-7 | - | TRBD2 | TRBV7-6
CASSESLETQYF | TGCGCCAGCAGTGAATCTTTAGAGACCCAGTACTTC | TRBJ2-5 | - | - | TRBV10-1
CASSESGTQYEKLFF | TGCGCCAGCAGTGAGTCCGGGACACAGTATGAAAAACTGTTTTTT | TRBJ1-4 | - | - | TRBV10-1